The rows below give T cell receptor beta chains drawn from one sample of a study of blood T cell repertoires in COVID-19. The table came from immunoSEQ multiplex PCR; TCRdb's copy has only in-frame clones and leaves some out. This table has 250,000 to 350,000 clones, around 89% appearing once. The sample was peripheral blood. These receptor sequences come from a woman between 50 and 59 years old with COVID-19, enrolled during active disease. Each CDR3 is given with its conserved first and last residue. The D gene is left open where the match is weak. Where a row states a size, it is once, few, many or the class of an expanded clone; other rows omit it.

j_call: TRBJ2-1
v_call: TRBV7-9
clone_size: .
d_call: .
cdr3_nt: TGTGCCAGCAGCTTAACCCTCCGGGACTCCAATGAGCAGTTCTTC
cdr3_aa: CASSLTLRDSNEQFF

j_call: TRBJ2-7
v_call: TRBV7-2
clone_size: few
d_call: .
cdr3_nt: TGTGCCAGCAGTCCTAGTCTCCGCGGCGAGCAGTACTTC
cdr3_aa: CASSPSLRGEQYF

j_call: TRBJ2-1
v_call: TRBV4-1
clone_size: .
d_call: TRBD2
cdr3_nt: TGCGCCAGCAGCCAAGACCGACTGGGAGGGAATGAGCAGTTCTTC
cdr3_aa: CASSQDRLGGNEQFF

j_call: TRBJ2-7
v_call: TRBV6-2/TRBV6-3
clone_size: .
d_call: TRBD2
cdr3_nt: TGTGCCAGCAGCCACCTAGCGGGGGTAGCCTTC
cdr3_aa: CASSHLAGVAF

j_call: TRBJ1-2
v_call: TRBV6-5
clone_size: once
d_call: TRBD1
cdr3_nt: TGTGCCAGCAGTTCGGGGACAGTGGGCTACACCTTC
cdr3_aa: CASSSGTVGYTF

j_call: TRBJ1-2
v_call: TRBV30
clone_size: .
d_call: TRBD1
cdr3_nt: TGTGCCTGGATCTTCGGGCAGGGGGCTTCTAACTATGGCTACACCTTC
cdr3_aa: CAWIFGQGASNYGYTF

j_call: TRBJ2-3
v_call: TRBV10-3
clone_size: .
d_call: TRBD2
cdr3_nt: TGTGCCATCAGTGAGTCGCTTAGCGGGAGCACAGATACGCAGTATTTT
cdr3_aa: CAISESLSGSTDTQYF

j_call: TRBJ2-3
v_call: TRBV27
clone_size: .
d_call: .
cdr3_nt: TGTGCCAGCAGTTTTGGCAGGGATACAGATACGCAGTATTTT
cdr3_aa: CASSFGRDTDTQYF

j_call: TRBJ2-1
v_call: TRBV7-9
clone_size: .
d_call: TRBD1
cdr3_nt: TGTGCCAGCAGCTCCCGACAGGGGCCCGACAATGAGCAGTTCTTC
cdr3_aa: CASSSRQGPDNEQFF

j_call: TRBJ2-5
v_call: TRBV5-8
clone_size: .
d_call: TRBD1
cdr3_nt: TGTGCCAGCAGCCGACAGGGCAGAGAGACCCAGTACTTC
cdr3_aa: CASSRQGRETQYF

j_call: TRBJ2-2
v_call: TRBV6-1
clone_size: .
d_call: .
cdr3_nt: TGTGCCAGCAGTCAAAACACCGGGGAGCTGTTTTTT
cdr3_aa: CASSQNTGELFF

j_call: TRBJ2-2
v_call: TRBV5-8
clone_size: .
d_call: TRBD1
cdr3_nt: TGTGCCAGCAGCTTGAGGGACAGGGACGTTCGGGAGCTGTTTTTT
cdr3_aa: CASSLRDRDVRELFF

j_call: TRBJ2-7
v_call: TRBV25-1
clone_size: .
d_call: TRBD1
cdr3_nt: TGTGCCAGCAGTGTGGGGGTAGGGGGCGGGTACGAGCAGTACTTC
cdr3_aa: CASSVGVGGGYEQYF

j_call: TRBJ1-3
v_call: TRBV3-1/TRBV3-2
clone_size: .
d_call: .
cdr3_nt: TGTGCCAGCAGCCACAACGTTGGGGGGAACACCATATATTTT
cdr3_aa: CASSHNVGGNTIYF

j_call: TRBJ1-1
v_call: TRBV18
clone_size: once
d_call: .
cdr3_nt: TGTGCCAGCTCACCCCAGGGGCCCTACACTGAAGCTTTCTTT
cdr3_aa: CASSPQGPYTEAFF

j_call: TRBJ1-1
v_call: TRBV5-8
clone_size: .
d_call: .
cdr3_nt: TGTGCCAGCAGCTTTTGGGGGCGAACTGAAGCTTTCTTT
cdr3_aa: CASSFWGRTEAFF

j_call: TRBJ2-5
v_call: TRBV6-6
clone_size: few
d_call: TRBD2
cdr3_nt: TGTGCCAGCAGTTCCGGGACTAGCGGCGTCCAAGAGACCCAGTACTTC
cdr3_aa: CASSSGTSGVQETQYF

j_call: TRBJ2-1
v_call: TRBV10-1
clone_size: .
d_call: .
cdr3_nt: TGCGCCAGCAGTGAGTCGTGGGGAGGCGAGCAGTTCTTC
cdr3_aa: CASSESWGGEQFF

j_call: TRBJ2-3
v_call: TRBV27
clone_size: .
d_call: .
cdr3_nt: TGTGCCAGCAGTTTAAGACAGAGCACAGATACGCAGTATTTT
cdr3_aa: CASSLRQSTDTQYF

j_call: TRBJ2-7
v_call: TRBV5-8
clone_size: .
d_call: TRBD1
cdr3_nt: TGTGCCAGCAGTTTCGGACAGGGGGTCGGGGAGCAGTACTTC
cdr3_aa: CASSFGQGVGEQYF

j_call: TRBJ2-1
v_call: TRBV5-4
clone_size: .
d_call: TRBD2
cdr3_nt: TGTGCCAGCAGCCCGCAGGGCGGGAGCTCCTACAATGAGCAGTTCTTC
cdr3_aa: CASSPQGGSSYNEQFF

j_call: TRBJ2-2
v_call: TRBV10-2
clone_size: .
d_call: TRBD2
cdr3_nt: TGCGCCAGCAGCCCCGAGCGGGAGTCCGGGGAGCTGTTTTTT
cdr3_aa: CASSPERESGELFF